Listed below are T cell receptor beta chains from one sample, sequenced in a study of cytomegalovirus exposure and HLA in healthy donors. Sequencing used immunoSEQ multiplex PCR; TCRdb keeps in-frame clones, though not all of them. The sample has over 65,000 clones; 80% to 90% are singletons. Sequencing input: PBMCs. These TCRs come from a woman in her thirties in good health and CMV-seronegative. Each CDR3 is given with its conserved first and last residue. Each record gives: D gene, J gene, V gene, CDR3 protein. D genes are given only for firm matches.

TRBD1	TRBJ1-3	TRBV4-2	CASSQYMTGVGNTIYF
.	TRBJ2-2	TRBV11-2	CASSHGRQGRYTGELFF
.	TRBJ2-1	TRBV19	CASSIWGGARDEQFF
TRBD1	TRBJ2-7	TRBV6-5	CASSRTGEQYF
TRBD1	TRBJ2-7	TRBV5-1	CASRRQGDLDEQYF
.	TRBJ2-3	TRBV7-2	CASSFFHSGFADTQYF
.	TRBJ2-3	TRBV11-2	CASSLGGGHTDTQYF
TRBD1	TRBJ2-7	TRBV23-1	CASSHPGQTNYEQYF
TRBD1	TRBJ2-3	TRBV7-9	CASSFYRGWTDTQYF
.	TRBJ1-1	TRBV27	CASRQGRSNTEAFF
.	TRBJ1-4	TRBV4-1	CASSQLSGGAKELFF
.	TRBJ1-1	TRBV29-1	CSVEGGGTEAFF
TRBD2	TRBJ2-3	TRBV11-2	CASSSGTSGGNTQYF
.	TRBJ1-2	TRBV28	CASSFYAGITGDGYTF
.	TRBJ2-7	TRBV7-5	CVTYEQYF
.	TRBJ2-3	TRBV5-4	CASSLGRGDTQYF
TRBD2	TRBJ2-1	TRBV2	CASSEEAGGRSEQFF
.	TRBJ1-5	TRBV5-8	CASRQPQGRSNQPQHF
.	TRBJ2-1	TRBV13	CASSLYSAVLNPNEQFF
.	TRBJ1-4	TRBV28	CASSLTASNEKLFF
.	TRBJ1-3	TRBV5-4	CASSLGGGNTIYF
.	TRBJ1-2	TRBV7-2	CASSLSTGNYGYTF
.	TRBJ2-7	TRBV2	CAISSRESEQYF
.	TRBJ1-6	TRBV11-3	CASSPLRAGYNSPLHF
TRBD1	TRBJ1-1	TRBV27	CASSGSGGTEAFF
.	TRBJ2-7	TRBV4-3	CASSQARTASYEQYF
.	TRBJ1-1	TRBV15	CATKSSYDREAFF
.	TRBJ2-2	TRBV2	CAAAAGELFF
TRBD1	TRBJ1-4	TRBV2	CASSGFGTGGEKLFF
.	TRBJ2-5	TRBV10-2	CASRDPGSQETQYF
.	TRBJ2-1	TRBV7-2	CASSPPPPREQFF
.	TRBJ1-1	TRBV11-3	CASSLGPRGAFF
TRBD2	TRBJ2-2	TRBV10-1	CASSAGTSGGAVTGELFF
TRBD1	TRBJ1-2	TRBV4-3	CASSLGPQGIYGYTF
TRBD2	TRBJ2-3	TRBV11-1	CATGGGGTTDTQYF
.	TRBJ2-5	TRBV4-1	CASSHEAREVETQYF
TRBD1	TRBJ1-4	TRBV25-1	CASSDPNRDRDEKLFF
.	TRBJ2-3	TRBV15	CATSRGTGTDTQYF
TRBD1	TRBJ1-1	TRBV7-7	CASSPRTGRPNTEAFF
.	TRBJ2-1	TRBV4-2	CASSQDSLRGGYNEQFF
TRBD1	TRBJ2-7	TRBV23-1	CASSQPTGGPYEQYF
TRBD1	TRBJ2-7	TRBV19	CASSGRGSYEQYF
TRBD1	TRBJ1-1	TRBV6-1	CASTKTGRTNTEAFF
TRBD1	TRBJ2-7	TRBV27	CASSFQTGGYEQYF
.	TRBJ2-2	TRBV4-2	CASSQSALITGELFF
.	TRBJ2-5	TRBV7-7	CASSQRTVAETQYF
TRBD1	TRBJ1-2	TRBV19	CASTSPRPGTDHYGYTF
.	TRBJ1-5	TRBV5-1	CASSEGSGGGNQPQHF
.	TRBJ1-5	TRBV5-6	CASSLGPSGNQPQHF
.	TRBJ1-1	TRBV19	CASSNQGFGAFF
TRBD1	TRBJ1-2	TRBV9	CASSVGPGTGGVSYTF
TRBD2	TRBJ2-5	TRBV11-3	CASSLSGGPTYF
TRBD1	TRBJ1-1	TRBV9	CASSVIGQVNTEAFF
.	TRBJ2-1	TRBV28	CASTLANEQFF
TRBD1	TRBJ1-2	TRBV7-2	CASSPTGQGIGTYGYTF